Below are 6 T cell receptor beta chains sequenced from a single sample in a study of response to subunit inactivated influenza vaccine. TCRdb re-called the RT-PCR reads through MiXCR, storing one row per CDR3 protein. This sample carries 650,000 to 700,000 distinct CDR3 sequences, 15% to 18% of them seen once, and the ten largest clones take roughly 10%. The source material was PBMCs from blood, sampled 11 to 12 days after vaccination. The origin of the receptors is a man between 45 and 60 years old who received an inactivated influenza vaccine.

The sample holds a few counts of this clonotype. This chain connects TRBV20-1 to TRBJ1-6, with 8 nucleotides matching TRBD1. The CDR3 has 13 amino acids. From germline, CDR1 is DFQATT and CDR2 SNEGSKA (reference sequence). J lost 9 bases, V lost 4 bases, and 5 bases had no gene match. The CDR3 protein is CSATQGDGSPLHF. The CDR3 DNA is TGCAGTGCTACACAGGGGGACGGTTCACCCCTCCACTTT.

This clonotype was seen only a few times. The CDR3 is CASSLAGAAKNIQYF. The CDR3 bases are TGTGCCAGCAGCTTAGCGGGGGCGGCCAAAAACATTCAGTACTTC. The rearrangement links TRBV11-2 to TRBJ2-4; D assignment may be TRBD1 or TRBD2 (6 bases each). This CDR3 has 15 residues. V dropped 1 base and J dropped 1 base, with 8 bases sitting between them. In germline, CDR1 is SGHAT, CDR2 FQNNGV.

V and J are TRBV3-1 and TRBJ1-6; 8 bases fit TRBD1. CDR1 is LGHDT, CDR2 YNNKEL, per germline (reference sequence). This CDR3 is built from 16 residues. The V and J ends lost 2 bases and 7 bases, in that order; junction bases with no gene match: 7. The CDR3 region has the DNA TGTGCCAGCAGCCAACCCATGACAGGGGCAAATTCACCCCTCCACTTT. Its protein is CASSQPMTGANSPLHF.

This clonotype was observed many times. The chain has TRBV5-1 and TRBJ2-2, with 13 bases identical to TRBD2. Germline CDR1 reads SGHRS; CDR2 reads YFSETQ. There are 16 residues in the CDR3. J lost 3 bases, V lost 4 bases, and 3 bases had no gene match. The CDR3 nucleotides read TGCGCCAGCAGCCTGGGACTAGCGGGACACACCGGGGAGCTGTTTTTT. This codes for CASSLGLAGHTGELFF.

The chain employs TRBV7-2 and TRBJ1-5; D remains ambiguous. Trimming removed 0 bases at V and 1 base at J, with 10 bases between. This CDR3 has 16 residues. Germline V gives CDR1 SGHTA, CDR2 FQGNSA. CDR3 sequence: CASSLAGPASNQPQHF. For the CDR3, the DNA is TGTGCCAGCAGCTTAGCAGGCCCCGCCAGCAATCAGCCCCAGCATTTT.

This clonotype came up many times. The chain employs TRBV28 and TRBJ2-2, with D uncertain. V was cut by 6 bases and J by 3 bases, with 11 bases left in between. Germline V gives CDR1 MDHEN, CDR2 SYDVKM. This CDR3 has 14 amino acids. The DNA for the CDR3 is TGTGCCAGCAGACCGACGGAATACACCGGGGAGCTGTTTTTT. It specifies CASRPTEYTGELFF. Filled out from reference TRBV28 and TRBJ2-2, the complete variable domain reads DVKVTQSSRYLVKRTGEKVFLECVQDMDHENMFWYRQDPGLGLRLIYFSYDVKMKEKGDIPEGYSVSREKKERFSLILESASTNQTSMYLCASRPTEYTGELFFGEGSRLTVL.